One TCR beta chain is described in this entry. This specimen belongs to a study of blood T cell repertoires in COVID-19. As for the study in general: Whether acute or convalescent, the COVID-19 samples came from the United States, Italy and Spain.

The age range of participants was about 18 to 90 years, with residence in approximately 25 US areas. Cohort allocation depended upon clinical history that participants reported. V dropped 5 bases and J dropped 3 bases, with 10 bases sitting between them. Germline loops: CDR1 SEHNR, CDR2 FQNEAQ (reference sequence). The CDR3 contains 13 residues. Sequenced by immunoSEQ multiplex PCR; TCRdb stores in-frame clones only, minus some. The table has 340,000 or so clones, 65% to 90% seen once. The rearrangement links TRBV7-9 to TRBJ1-1, with TRBD1 as a possible D gene (5 bases). The source material was PBMCs or T cells enriched from blood (not recorded which). The clonotype comes from a woman between 40 and 55 years old with acute COVID-19. The CDR3 loop reads CASSLDIYTEAFF. In DNA form, the CDR3 reads TGTGCCAGCAGCCTGGACATATACACTGAAGCTTTCTTT.